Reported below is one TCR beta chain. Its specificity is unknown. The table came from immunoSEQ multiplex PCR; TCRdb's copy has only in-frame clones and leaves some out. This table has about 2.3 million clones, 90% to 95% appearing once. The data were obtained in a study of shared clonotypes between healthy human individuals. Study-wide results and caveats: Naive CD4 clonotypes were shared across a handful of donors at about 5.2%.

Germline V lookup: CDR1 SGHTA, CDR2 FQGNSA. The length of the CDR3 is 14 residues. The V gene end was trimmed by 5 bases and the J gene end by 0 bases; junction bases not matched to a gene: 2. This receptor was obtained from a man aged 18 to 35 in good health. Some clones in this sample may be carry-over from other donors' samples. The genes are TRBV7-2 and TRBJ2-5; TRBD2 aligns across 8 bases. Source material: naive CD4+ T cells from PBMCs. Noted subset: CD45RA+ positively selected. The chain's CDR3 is CASSRGGNQETQYF. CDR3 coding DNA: TGTGCCAGCAGCCGGGGGGGGAACCAAGAGACCCAGTACTTC. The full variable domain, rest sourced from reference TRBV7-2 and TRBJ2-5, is GAGVSQSPSNKVTEKGKDVELRCDPISGHTALYWYRQSLGQGLEFLIYFQGNSAPDKSGLPSDRFSAERTGGSVSTLTIQRTQQEDSAVYLCASSRGGNQETQYFGPGTRLLVL.